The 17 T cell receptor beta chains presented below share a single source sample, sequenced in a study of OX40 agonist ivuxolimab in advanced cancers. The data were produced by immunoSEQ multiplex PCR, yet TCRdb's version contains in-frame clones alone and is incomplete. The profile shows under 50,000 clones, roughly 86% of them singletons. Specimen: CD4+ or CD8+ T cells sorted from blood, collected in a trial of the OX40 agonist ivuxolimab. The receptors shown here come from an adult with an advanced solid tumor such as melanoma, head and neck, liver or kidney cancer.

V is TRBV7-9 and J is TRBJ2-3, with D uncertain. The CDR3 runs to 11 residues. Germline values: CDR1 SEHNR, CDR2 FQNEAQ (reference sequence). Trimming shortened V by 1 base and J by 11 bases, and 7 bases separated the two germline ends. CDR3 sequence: CASSLGSVQYF. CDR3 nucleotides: TGTGCCAGCAGCTTAGGGTCAGTGCAGTATTTT. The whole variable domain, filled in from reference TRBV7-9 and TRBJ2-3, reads DTGVSQNPRHKITKRGQNVTFRCDPISEHNRLYWYRQTLGQGPEFLTYFQNEAQLEKSRLLSDRFSAERPKGSFSTLEIQRTEQGDSAMYLCASSLGSVQYFGPGTRLTVL.

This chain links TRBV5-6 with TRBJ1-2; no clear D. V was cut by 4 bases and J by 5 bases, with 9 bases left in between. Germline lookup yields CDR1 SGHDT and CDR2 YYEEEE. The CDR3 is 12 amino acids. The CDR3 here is CASSIGLYGYTF. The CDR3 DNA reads TGTGCCAGCAGCATTGGATTGTATGGCTACACCTTC.

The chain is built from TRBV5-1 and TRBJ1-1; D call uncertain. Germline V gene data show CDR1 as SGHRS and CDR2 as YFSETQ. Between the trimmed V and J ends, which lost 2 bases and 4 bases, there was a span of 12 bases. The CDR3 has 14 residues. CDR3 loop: CASSLGSQSTEAFF. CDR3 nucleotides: TGCGCCAGCAGCTTAGGGTCGCAGAGCACTGAAGCTTTCTTT.

The DNA of the CDR3 is TGTGCCAGCTCACCCGGACTCAACAATGAGCAGTTCTTC. This sequence encodes CASSPGLNNEQFF. This chain uses TRBV18 with TRBJ2-1, with TRBD2 as a possible D gene (5 bases). In germline, CDR1 is KGHSH, CDR2 LQKENI. CDR3 length: 13 amino acids. The germline V and J ends were trimmed by 3 bases and 5 bases, with 8 bases remaining between them.

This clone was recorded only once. The DNA of the CDR3 is TGTGCCAGCAGAACAGGGACAGATACGCAGTATTTT. Translating gives CASRTGTDTQYF. The chain joins TRBV6-5 to TRBJ2-3; a possible D gene is TRBD1 (6 bases). V dropped 6 bases and J dropped 3 bases, with 7 bases sitting between them. The germline gives CDR1 MNHEY, CDR2 SVGAGI. The CDR3 is made up of 12 amino acids.

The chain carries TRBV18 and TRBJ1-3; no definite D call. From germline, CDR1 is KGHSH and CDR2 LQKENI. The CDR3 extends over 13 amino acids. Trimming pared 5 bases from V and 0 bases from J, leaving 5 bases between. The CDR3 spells CASSEGSGNTIYF. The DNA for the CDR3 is TGTGCCAGCTCAGAAGGCTCTGGAAACACCATATATTTT.

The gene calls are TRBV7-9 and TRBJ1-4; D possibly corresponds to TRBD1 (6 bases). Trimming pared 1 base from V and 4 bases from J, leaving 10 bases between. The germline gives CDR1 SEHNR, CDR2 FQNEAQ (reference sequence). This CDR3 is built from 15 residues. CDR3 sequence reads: CASSLGQAINEKLFF. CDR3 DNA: TGTGCCAGCAGCTTAGGACAGGCGATTAATGAAAAACTGTTTTTT.

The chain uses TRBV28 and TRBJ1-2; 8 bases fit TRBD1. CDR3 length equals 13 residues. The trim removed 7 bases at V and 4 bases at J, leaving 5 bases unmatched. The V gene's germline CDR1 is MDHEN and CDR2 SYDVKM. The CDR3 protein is CASTPGQGYGYTF. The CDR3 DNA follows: TGTGCCAGCACCCCTGGACAGGGCTATGGCTACACCTTC.

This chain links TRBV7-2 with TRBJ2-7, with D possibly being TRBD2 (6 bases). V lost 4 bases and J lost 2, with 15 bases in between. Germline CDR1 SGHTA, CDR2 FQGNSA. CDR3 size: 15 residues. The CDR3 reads CASSSEGLRPYEQYF. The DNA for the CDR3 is TGTGCCAGCAGCTCAGAGGGACTTCGACCCTACGAGCAGTACTTC.

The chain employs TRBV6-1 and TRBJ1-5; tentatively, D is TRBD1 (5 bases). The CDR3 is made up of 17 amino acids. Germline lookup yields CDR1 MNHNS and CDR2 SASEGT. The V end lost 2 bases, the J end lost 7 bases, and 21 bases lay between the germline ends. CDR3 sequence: CASSEKQDIGARQPQHF. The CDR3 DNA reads TGTGCCAGCAGTGAAAAACAGGATATCGGGGCACGACAGCCCCAGCATTTT.

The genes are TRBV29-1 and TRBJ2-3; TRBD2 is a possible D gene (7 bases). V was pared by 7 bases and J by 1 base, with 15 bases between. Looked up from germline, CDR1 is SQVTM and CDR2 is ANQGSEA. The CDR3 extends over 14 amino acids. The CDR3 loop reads CSGALGGRTDTQYF. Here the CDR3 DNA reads TGCAGCGGGGCACTGGGGGGGCGCACAGATACGCAGTATTTT.

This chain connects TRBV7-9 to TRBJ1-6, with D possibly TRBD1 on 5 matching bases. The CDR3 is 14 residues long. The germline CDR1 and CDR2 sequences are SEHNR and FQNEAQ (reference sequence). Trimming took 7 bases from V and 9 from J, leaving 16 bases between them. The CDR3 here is CASNLGGGGSPLHF. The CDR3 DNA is TGTGCCAGCAACCTGGGGGGGGGAGGTTCACCCCTCCACTTT.

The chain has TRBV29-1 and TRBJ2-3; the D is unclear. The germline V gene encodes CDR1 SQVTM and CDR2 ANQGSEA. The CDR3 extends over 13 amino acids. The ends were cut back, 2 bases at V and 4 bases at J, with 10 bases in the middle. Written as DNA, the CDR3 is TGCAGCGTTGAAATAGTCAACTCAGATACGCAGTATTTT. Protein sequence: CSVEIVNSDTQYF.

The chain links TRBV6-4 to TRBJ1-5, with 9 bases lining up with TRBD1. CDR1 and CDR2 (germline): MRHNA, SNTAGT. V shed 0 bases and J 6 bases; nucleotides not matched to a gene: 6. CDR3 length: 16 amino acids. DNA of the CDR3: TGTGCCAGCAGTGACTCAGGACAGGGGCCATCTCAGCCCCAGCATTTT. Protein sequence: CASSDSGQGPSQPQHF.

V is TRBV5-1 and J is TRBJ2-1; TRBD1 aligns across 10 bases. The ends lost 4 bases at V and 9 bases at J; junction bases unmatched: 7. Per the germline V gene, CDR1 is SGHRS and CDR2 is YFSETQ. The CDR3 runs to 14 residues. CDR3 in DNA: TGCGCCAGCAGCACCGGGACAGGGGCGGGTGAGCAGTTCTTC. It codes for CASSTGTGAGEQFF.

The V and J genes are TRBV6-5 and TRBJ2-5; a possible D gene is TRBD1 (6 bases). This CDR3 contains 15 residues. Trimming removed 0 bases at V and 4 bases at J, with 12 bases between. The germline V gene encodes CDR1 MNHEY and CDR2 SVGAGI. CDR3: CASSYSLGARETQYF. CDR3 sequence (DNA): TGTGCCAGCAGTTACTCGCTGGGGGCACGAGAGACCCAGTACTTC.

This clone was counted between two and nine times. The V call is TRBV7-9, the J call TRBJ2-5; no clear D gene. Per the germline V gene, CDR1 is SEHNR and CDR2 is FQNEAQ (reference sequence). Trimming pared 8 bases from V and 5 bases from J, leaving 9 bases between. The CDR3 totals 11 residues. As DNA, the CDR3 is TGTGCCAGCGCCTCAACGGAGACCCAGTACTTC. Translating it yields CASASTETQYF.